These 20 T cell receptor beta chains came from one sample sequenced in a study of blood T cell repertoires in COVID-19. Assay: immunoSEQ multiplex PCR; the TCRdb copy retains only in-frame clones and omits some. The table records about 120,000 clones, 70% to 90% of them present only once. The sequenced sample consisted of peripheral blood. Receptor source: a man in his fifties or sixties with acute or convalescent COVID-19.

A single count supports this clone. The chain employs TRBV12-3 or TRBV12-4 and TRBJ2-4, with a weak D call TRBD1 (5 bases). The V end lost 3 bases, the J end lost 6 bases, and 9 bases lay between the germline ends. The CDR3 contains 13 residues. The CDR3 DNA reads as TGTGCCAGCAGTTTCGGGCAGGGAAACATTCAGTACTTC. Its protein is CASSFGQGNIQYF.

The chain uses TRBV9 and TRBJ2-3; 9 positions agree with TRBD2. V dropped 3 bases and J dropped 1; count of bases not matched to a gene: 9. Looked up from germline, CDR1 is SGDLS and CDR2 is YYNGEE. The CDR3 loop spans 17 amino acids. The CDR3 is CASSADLAGMGTDTQYF. CDR3 DNA sequence: TGTGCCAGCAGCGCCGACCTAGCGGGAATGGGCACAGATACGCAGTATTTT.

The chain carries TRBV5-1 and TRBJ1-6; a possible D gene is TRBD1 (6 bases). Trimming took 3 bases from V and 10 from J, leaving 17 bases between them. CDR1 is SGHRS, CDR2 YFSETQ, per germline. This CDR3 has 15 residues. CDR3 sequence (DNA): TGCGCCAGCAGCTGGGGGCCCGGGGGGGGATCACCCCTCCACTTT. This codes for CASSWGPGGGSPLHF.

V gene TRBV7-9 combines with J gene TRBJ1-1; 9 bases align to TRBD1. CDR3 size: 16 residues. The V gene end was trimmed by 11 bases and the J gene end by 2 bases; junction bases not matched to a gene: 15. CDR1 is SEHNR, CDR2 FQNEAQ, per germline (reference sequence). For the CDR3, the DNA is TGTGCCGCGGGGCGTGGGGACAGGGTGGGAAACACTGAAGCTTTCTTT. The encoded protein is CAAGRGDRVGNTEAFF.

The chain carries TRBV10-3 and TRBJ2-3; TRBD1 might be the D (6 bases). The V end lost 9 bases, the J end lost 1 base, and 11 bases lay between the germline ends. Germline V gene sequence: CDR1 ENHRY, CDR2 SYGVKD. This CDR3 spans 13 amino acids. Here the CDR3 reads CAMRGSRTDTQYF. In DNA form, the CDR3 reads TGTGCCATGAGGGGGTCCCGCACAGATACGCAGTATTTT.

The V gene is TRBV7-9, the J gene TRBJ2-5; D gene ambiguous. The CDR3 spans 15 residues. CDR1 and CDR2 from the germline V gene are SEHNR and FQNEAQ (reference sequence). Deletions cut 3 bases from V and 5 bases from J, with 16 bases between. The DNA for the CDR3 is TGTGCCAGCAGCTTCAACAGATTGGGTCGGGAGACCCAGTACTTC. Translation: CASSFNRLGRETQYF.

This chain joins TRBV5-8 and TRBJ2-5; D gene uncertain. CDR1 and CDR2 from the germline V gene are SGHTS and YDEGEE. V lost 0 bases to trimming and J lost 5 bases, with 11 bases between them. The CDR3 is 14 residues long. The CDR3 region has the DNA TGTGCCAGCAGCTTGGTCCATAACCGGGAGACCCAGTACTTC. Translation gives CASSLVHNRETQYF.

The J gene is TRBJ2-1, the V gene TRBV3-1 (or the pseudogene TRBV3-2); TRBD2 matches 7 bases. This CDR3 is 15 amino acids long. Germline lookup yields CDR1 LGHDT and CDR2 YNNKEL (reference sequence). The V and J ends lost 4 bases and 7 bases, in that order; junction bases with no gene match: 10. CDR3 in DNA: TGTGCCAGCAGCCCGTGGGCGGGAGAAGGGAATGAGCAGTTCTTC. Translating it yields CASSPWAGEGNEQFF.

Remarks on this clone: A read error may account for a junction end that differs from germline. The chain joins TRBV6-4 to TRBJ2-7, with 13 bases identical to TRBD2. This CDR3 comprises 20 residues. Per germline, CDR1 MRHNA and CDR2 SNTAGT. The CDR3 DNA reads as TGTGCCAGCAGTGACTCGTGGGACAGGGGGGGACTAGCGGGGTCCGAGGAGAGGGACTTC. Amino acids: CASSDSWDRGGLAGSEERDF.

The sample holds a few counts of this clone. CDR3 in amino acids: CASSQVWGTSGTVGELFF. Written as DNA, the CDR3 is TGTGCCAGCAGCCAAGTATGGGGGACTAGCGGGACTGTCGGGGAGCTGTTTTTT. The gene calls are TRBV3-1 (or the pseudogene TRBV3-2) and TRBJ2-2, with TRBD2 identical over 13 bases. Germline V gives CDR1 LGHDT, CDR2 YNNKEL (reference sequence). The length of the CDR3 is 18 residues. With 1 base clipped from V and 7 bases from J, the junction kept 9 bases outside the gene matches.

Comments on this clone: One end of the junction varies from germline; a read error may be responsible. The rearrangement joins TRBV6-2 or TRBV6-3 to TRBJ1-1; tentatively, D is TRBD1 (5 bases). Germline V gene data show CDR1 as MNHEY and CDR2 as SVGEGT. The CDR3 is 15 residues long. The CDR3 sequence: CASSYSPAGGTEAFF. DNA for the CDR3: TGTGCCAGCAGCTACTCACCGGCGGGGGGCACTGAAGCTTTCTTT.

The chain employs TRBV24-1 and TRBJ2-3; no clear D gene. This CDR3 comprises 17 residues. Germline CDR1 KGHDR, CDR2 SFDVKD. The V and J ends lost 4 bases and 2 bases respectively, with 18 bases between them. Here the CDR3 reads CATSDSRAGLLTDTQYF. CDR3 coding DNA: TGTGCCACCAGTGACTCAAGAGCAGGCCTCCTCACAGATACGCAGTATTTT.

V gene TRBV30 combines with J gene TRBJ2-7, with D perhaps TRBD1 or TRBD2 (5 bases each). Germline CDR1 is GTSNPN and CDR2 is SVGIG (reference sequence). This CDR3 has 11 amino acids. The CDR3 DNA reads TGTGCATGGGGGAGAGGGTACGAGCAGTACTTC. Amino acid sequence: CAWGRGYEQYF. The entire variable domain, with the rest obtained from reference TRBV30 and TRBJ2-7, is as follows: SQTIHQWPATLVQPVGSPLSLECTVEGTSNPNLYWYRQAAGRGLQLLFYSVGIGQISSEVPQNLSASRPQDRQFILSSKKLLLSDSGFYLCAWGRGYEQYFGPGTRLTVT.

The genes are TRBV7-2 and TRBJ2-1; perhaps TRBD2 as D (6 bases). The CDR3 is 16 amino acids. Germline CDR1 is SGHTA and CDR2 is FQGNSA. Trimming took off 4 bases at V and 6 bases at J, with 19 bases between the two ends. CDR3 sequence reads: CASSSLLAGGPNEQFF. For the CDR3, the DNA is TGTGCCAGCAGCTCCCTCCTAGCAGGAGGGCCCAATGAGCAGTTCTTC.

V is TRBV4-3 and J is TRBJ2-2; D is perhaps TRBD1 (5 bases). In germline, CDR1 is LGHNA, CDR2 YSLEER. This CDR3 contains 14 residues. Trimming pared 5 bases from V and 4 bases from J, leaving 11 bases between. The CDR3 DNA sequence: TGCGCCAGCAGCACCATCCAGGGCACCGGGGAGCTGTTTTTT. This gives the protein CASSTIQGTGELFF.

The CDR3 sequence: CASSIITGSSNQPQHF. The CDR3 DNA is TGTGCCAGTAGTATAATAACAGGTAGCAGCAATCAGCCCCAGCATTTT. The chain couples TRBV19 to TRBJ1-5, with D tentatively TRBD1 (5 bases). From germline, CDR1 is LNHDA and CDR2 SQIVND (reference sequence). V lost 2 bases, J lost 1 base, and 12 bases lay in between. This CDR3 has 16 residues.

The count of this clone is one. The chain carries TRBV7-2 and TRBJ2-4; no definite D call. With 5 bases removed from V and 1 base from J, the gap between germline ends came to 12 bases. The CDR3 loop spans 15 amino acids. In germline, CDR1 is SGHTA, CDR2 FQGNSA. CDR3 region: CASSRSSLAKNIQYF. The CDR3 DNA sequence: TGTGCCAGCAGCCGTAGCTCGCTGGCCAAAAACATTCAGTACTTC. Variable domain in full (rest from reference TRBV7-2 and TRBJ2-4): GAGVSQSPSNKVTEKGKDVELRCDPISGHTALYWYRQSLGQGLEFLIYFQGNSAPDKSGLPSDRFSAERTGGSVSTLTIQRTQQEDSAVYLCASSRSSLAKNIQYFGAGTRLSVL.

The V gene is TRBV3-1 (or the pseudogene TRBV3-2), the J gene TRBJ1-5; TRBD1 is a possible D gene (6 bases). CDR1 is LGHDT and CDR2 is YNNKEL in the germline V gene (reference sequence). The CDR3 loop spans 16 amino acids. V lost 4 bases, J lost 0 bases, and 13 bases lay in between. The chain's CDR3 is CASSPRTDDSNQPQHF. The CDR3 DNA reads as TGTGCCAGCAGCCCTAGGACAGATGATAGCAATCAGCCCCAGCATTTT.

This chain links TRBV19 with TRBJ1-5, with 10 bases that match TRBD1. This CDR3 has 14 residues. Germline CDR1 and CDR2: LNHDA and SQIVND (reference sequence). V trimming: 2 bases; J trimming: 6 bases; junction bases outside the gene matches: 1. CDR3 sequence: CASSIRTGGQPQHF. CDR3 coding DNA: TGTGCCAGTAGTATAAGGACAGGGGGTCAGCCCCAGCATTTT.

The gene calls are TRBV28 and TRBJ2-2, with a possible D match to TRBD1 (6 bases). V lost 3 bases and J 6 bases, leaving 17 bases between the germline ends. The germline V gene has CDR1 MDHEN and CDR2 SYDVKM. This CDR3 contains 16 residues. The CDR3 spells CASSFYGRGLAGELFF. DNA of the CDR3: TGTGCCAGCAGTTTTTACGGCAGGGGCTTAGCCGGGGAGCTGTTTTTT.